A selection of T cell receptor beta chains follows, all from one sample in a study of blood T cell repertoires in COVID-19. Only in-frame clones appear in the TCRdb table, and some are missing; sequencing was by immunoSEQ multiplex PCR. The table lists 250,000 to 300,000 clones, under 90% of them singletons. The sequenced sample consisted of PBMCs or T cells enriched from blood (not recorded which). These receptors were collected from a woman aged 45 to 65 who had been exposed to COVID-19. Each CDR3 is given with its conserved first and last residue. Each record gives: J gene, D gene, V gene, CDR3 protein. The D gene is left open where the match is weak.

>TRBJ2-7|.|TRBV7-6
CASSAGTRSSYEQYF
>TRBJ2-3|.|TRBV4-2
CASSPKRESSNVGFPRTDTQYF
>TRBJ1-5|TRBD1|TRBV2
CASNGGQGTNQPQHF
>TRBJ1-5|.|TRBV27
CASRYRDPNQPQHF
>TRBJ2-5|TRBD2|TRBV27
CASSLKGRDWETQYF
>TRBJ2-7|.|TRBV7-2
CASSLEGRGGYEQYF
>TRBJ2-1|.|TRBV5-1
CASSPGALAYNEQFF
>TRBJ1-4|.|TRBV30
CAWSVTGATNEKLFF
>TRBJ1-2|.|TRBV10-3
CAISESWEAANGYTF
>TRBJ2-2|.|TRBV19
CASSIALSGELFF
>TRBJ1-4|TRBD1|TRBV19
CASRRTGTVNEKLFF
>TRBJ1-2|TRBD1|TRBV3-1/TRBV3-2
CASSQGQGLYGYTF
>TRBJ2-3|TRBD1|TRBV9
CASSPRQGSGTDTQYF
>TRBJ1-5|.|TRBV5-8
CASSSTTGSNQPQHF
>TRBJ2-3|TRBD2|TRBV5-1
CASSRGGDSISTDTQYF
>TRBJ1-2|.|TRBV7-9
CASTSSGLNYGYTF
>TRBJ1-5|TRBD1|TRBV29-1
CSVGQGAGQPQHF